The rows below give T cell receptor beta chains drawn from one sample of a study of T cell changes during pregnancy in multiple sclerosis. The repertoire was sequenced with immunoSEQ multiplex PCR; TCRdb's copy has only in-frame clones and lacks some. In the table there are about 71,000 clones, 90% to 95% of which are singletons. The starting material was peripheral blood, obtained in the third trimester of pregnancy. The receptors stem from a female donor with multiple sclerosis, enrolled in a pregnancy study. Each CDR3 is given without its conserved first and last residue. Fields, in order: V gene, D gene, CDR3 protein. A D gene is named only where the DNA matches it firmly.

TRBV12-5	.	ASGLGDTTNEKLF
TRBV9	TRBD1	ASSESNGQGPEQF
TRBV6-1	TRBD1	ASRDRGGTGELF
TRBV7-2	.	ASSAGPNTEAF
TRBV4-1	TRBD1	ASSQEGTGGPAF
TRBV7-2	TRBD2	ASSARLAGVSGANVLT
TRBV18	.	ASSPREGVNEQY
TRBV5-1	TRBD2	ASSQGLAGVTETQY
TRBV21-1	.	ASSKVEGILRGIPNEKLF
TRBV6-1	TRBD2	ASNLLLASPDTQY
TRBV28	.	ASSFDGAAYEQY
TRBV10-3	.	AIRTIGSPLH
TRBV18	TRBD1	ASSPISEGATEAF
TRBV10-3	TRBD1	AISEGQGTIYEQY
TRBV7-2	.	ASSFRQRYNEQF
TRBV6-5	.	ASSYGRGNQPQH
TRBV2	TRBD1	ASSRQTGNQPQH
TRBV10-3	TRBD1	AISLGTGRDTQY
TRBV18	.	ASSQAGDTDTQY
TRBV11-2	TRBD1	ASSSTGGSYEQY
TRBV19	TRBD1	ASSMGDSVNYEQY
TRBV30	TRBD1	AWSVGPGGAAY
TRBV4-1	TRBD1	ASSQGYRGRLGTEAF
TRBV6-1	TRBD1	ASKMTGYSGNTIY
TRBV28	.	AIQDTYEQY
TRBV5-1	TRBD2	ASSYTSGLAGVGTGELF
TRBV28	TRBD1	ASTPTGSSYEQY
TRBV27	.	ASSPPRTSQYRETQY